The T cell receptor (beta chain) under discussion was sequenced for a study of CD8 T cells in ankylosing spondylitis. Study-level results: The study identified a TCR beta motif of under ten highly homologous variants that appeared characteristic of ankylosing spondylitis blood.

This clonotype showed up many times. The antigen is not known. Between the trimmed V and J ends, which lost 3 bases and 3 bases, there was a span of 13 bases. The CDR3 length is 15 residues. Germline lookup yields CDR1 ENHRY and CDR2 SYGVKD. One entry per CDR3 protein results from TCRdb running MiXCR on the 5' RACE reads. The sample holds 250,000 to 300,000 distinct CDR3 sequences; 20% are singletons and the top ten take around 7.8%. The TCR comes from a male donor with ankylosing spondylitis or in good health (not recorded which). This chain links TRBV10-3 with TRBJ2-3; D is perhaps TRBD1 or TRBD2 (5 bases each). The sample consisted of blood, either unsorted or a sorted T cell fraction (not recorded which). The CDR3 region is CAISDGTRGTDTQYF. The CDR3 DNA reads as TGTGCCATCAGTGACGGGACGAGGGGTACAGATACGCAGTATTTT.